The 31 T cell receptor beta chains listed next were all sequenced from one sample in a study of CD8+CD57+ T cells in acquired aplastic anemia. CDR3 and TCR beta VDJ profiling relied on genomic DNA as the template. MiXCR was run by TCRdb on the reads, yielding one entry per CDR3 protein. The table shows 180,000 or so distinct CDR3 sequences, with more than 45% occurring only once. Before being chosen for sequencing, patients had shown CD8+CD57+ cell expansion by flow cytometry. The sequencing input was sorted CD4+, CD8+, or CD8+CD57+ T cells (not recorded which) from PBMCs. The origin of the receptors is a human donor with aplastic anemia.

This clonotype turned up a few times. The rearrangement joins TRBV18 to TRBJ2-7; TRBD1 might be the D (6 bases). Germline values: CDR1 KGHSH, CDR2 LQKENI. This CDR3 has 14 amino acids. Trimming pared 1 base from V and 4 bases from J, leaving 11 bases between. CDR3 region: CASSPQQGIYEQYF. The CDR3, as DNA: TGTGCCAGCTCACCACAGCAGGGGATATACGAGCAGTACTTC.

This clonotype was seen only a few times. Written as DNA, the CDR3 is TGTGCCATCAGTGAACAAGAACTGGCTGGAAACACCATATATTTT. Its translation: CAISEQELAGNTIYF. This sequence joins TRBV10-3 and TRBJ1-3; D gene unclear. V was trimmed by 3 bases and J by 2 bases, leaving 11 bases between them. The length of the CDR3 is 15 residues. Germline values: CDR1 ENHRY, CDR2 SYGVKD.

This chain links TRBV10-3 with TRBJ1-1, with D unresolved. The CDR3 totals 14 residues. Per germline, CDR1 ENHRY and CDR2 SYGVKD. Trimming took 5 bases from V and 5 from J, leaving 15 bases between them. CDR3 bases: TGTGCCATCAGTCCCGCCGTAACGAAAACTGAAGCTTTCTTT. This codes for CAISPAVTKTEAFF.

Points on this clonotype: Just one base apart from a much larger clone, this may be a read error. The chain joins TRBV7-2 to TRBJ2-2, with 8 bases matching TRBD1. Per germline, CDR1 SGHTA and CDR2 FQGNSA. This CDR3 is 15 amino acids long. The CDR3 spells CASSFDRGRAGELSF. In DNA form, the CDR3 reads TGTGCCAGCAGCTTTGACAGGGGAAGAGCCGGGGAGCTGTCTTTT.

The chain links TRBV10-3 to TRBJ2-2; D is unresolved. V shed 3 bases and J shed 4 bases, with 9 bases lying between them. The germline V gene has CDR1 ENHRY and CDR2 SYGVKD. The CDR3 length is 14 residues. The CDR3 DNA follows: TGTGCCATCAGTGATGGAGATACCACCGGGGAGCTGTTTTTT. This encodes CAISDGDTTGELFF.

This clonotype was detected a few times. Possible read error: a much larger clone is one base away. The V gene is TRBV7-3, the J gene TRBJ1-1; D is undetermined. Germline-derived CDR1 and CDR2 are SGHTA and FQGTGA. The CDR3 runs to 12 residues. V was cut by 3 bases and J by 1 base, with 3 bases left in between. CDR3 region: CASSFGNTEAFF. The CDR3 DNA reads TGTGCCAGCAGCTTTGGGAACACTGAAGCTTTCTTT.

In this sample, this clonotype turned up many times. The chain combines TRBV20-1 with TRBJ1-1, with TRBD1 matching over 7 bases. V dropped 6 bases and J dropped 4; count of bases not matched to a gene: 5. Germline V gene data show CDR1 as DFQATT and CDR2 as SNEGSKA (reference sequence). The CDR3 has 12 residues. The CDR3 here is CSALRTGTEAFF. In DNA, the CDR3 is TGCAGTGCCCTTCGGACAGGCACTGAAGCTTTCTTT.

This clonotype was seen repeatedly, ten times or more. The rearrangement joins TRBV7-8 to TRBJ2-5; possible D gene TRBD2, 7 bases. Germline CDR1 and CDR2: SGHVS and FQNEAQ. CDR3 length equals 18 residues. The V end was cut by 5 bases, the J end by 7 bases, with 29 bases between. This CDR3 is CASSRGGAAPRVPGTQYF. CDR3 in DNA: TGTGCCAGCAGCCGTGGGGGGGCCGCCCCCCGGGTTCCTGGGACCCAGTACTTC. The full variable domain, its missing parts supplied by reference TRBV7-8 and TRBJ2-5, is GAGVSQSPRYKVAKRGQDVALRCDPISGHVSLFWYQQALGQGPEFLTYFQNEAQLDKSGLPSDRFFAERPEGSVSTLKIQRTQQEDSAVYLCASSRGGAAPRVPGTQYFGPGTRLLVL.

V and J are TRBV6-1 and TRBJ1-1, with D tentatively TRBD1 (5 bases). This CDR3 spans 14 amino acids. The ends were cut back, 6 bases at V and 5 bases at J, with 16 bases in the middle. Germline CDR1 is MNHNS and CDR2 is SASEGT. DNA of the CDR3: TGTGCCAGCAGAGATGGGGGGAGTGGGACTGAAGCTTTCTTT. Translating gives CASRDGGSGTEAFF.

This clonotype was counted ten times or more. V usage is TRBV2 and J usage is TRBJ2-5; no reliable D call. CDR1 is SNHLY, CDR2 FYNNEI, per germline. The V and J ends lost 6 bases and 5 bases respectively, with 16 bases between them. This CDR3 contains 14 residues. CDR3 DNA: TGTGCCAGCAGCGGAGATTATACGCGGGAGACCCAGTACTTC. Its translation is CASSGDYTRETQYF.

This clonotype was recorded at least ten times. CDR3 nucleotide sequence: TGTGCCAGCAGCCAAGAGAGGTATGGCTACACCTTC. Protein sequence: CASSQERYGYTF. The J gene is TRBJ1-2, the V gene TRBV3-1; D remains unclear. Germline CDR1 is LGHDT and CDR2 is YNNKEL (reference sequence). The CDR3 runs 12 residues. Trimming left V 0 bases short and J 5 bases short, with 4 bases between.

V is TRBV5-5 and J is TRBJ2-1; D might be TRBD2 (5 bases). The CDR3 is made up of 10 amino acids. Germline V lookup: CDR1 SGHKS, CDR2 YYEKEE (reference sequence). CDR3 amino acids: CASAYNEQFF. Written as DNA, the CDR3 is TGTGCTAGCGCATACAATGAGCAGTTCTTC.

This clonotype was detected many times. This sequence joins TRBV12-5 and TRBJ2-7; D may correspond to TRBD1 or TRBD2 (5 bases each). The germline gives CDR1 LGHNT, CDR2 FRNRAP. This CDR3 has 11 amino acids. The V end lost 6 bases, the J end lost 7 bases, and 10 bases lay between the germline ends. The DNA for the CDR3 is TGTGCTAGTGGGGGGCCGGGGGAGCAGTACTTC. Its protein product is CASGGPGEQYF.

This clonotype was seen only a few times. The V and J genes are TRBV18 and TRBJ1-4; D may be TRBD1 (6 bases). The CDR3 spans 14 residues. V dropped 1 base and J dropped 4 bases, with 7 bases sitting between them. Per germline, CDR1 KGHSH and CDR2 LQKENI. The CDR3 sequence: CASSPQQGNEKLFF. Written as DNA, the CDR3 is TGTGCCAGCTCACCACAACAGGGTAATGAAAAACTGTTTTTT.

The chain joins TRBV4-2 to TRBJ2-2; D might be TRBD2 (5 bases). Germline V gene sequence: CDR1 LGHNA, CDR2 YNFKEQ. The length of the CDR3 is 15 residues. The V and J ends lost 3 bases and 6 bases respectively, with 14 bases between them. The DNA for the CDR3 is TGTGCCAGCAGCCAGGGGAGCTCTATCCCCGGGGAGCTGTTTTTT. This translates into CASSQGSSIPGELFF.

About this clonotype: A much larger clonotype is one base distant, so this may be a read error. V is TRBV10-3 and J is TRBJ2-2; D uncertain. The CDR3 runs 13 residues. The germline V and J ends were trimmed by 3 bases and 6 bases, with 8 bases remaining between them. CDR1 is ENHRY and CDR2 is SYGVKD in the germline V gene. In DNA, the CDR3 is TGTGCCATCAGTGACTACGACCCCGGGGAGCTGTTTTTT. Protein product: CAISDYDPGELFF.

This clonotype was found many times. J is TRBJ2-1 and V is TRBV5-1, with a weak D call TRBD1 (5 bases). The CDR3 extends over 15 amino acids. The V gene's germline CDR1 is SGHRS and CDR2 YFSETQ. Trimming stripped 2 bases from V and 2 bases from J, with 11 bases between. The CDR3: CASSFQQATYNEQFF. CDR3 nucleotide sequence: TGCGCCAGCAGCTTCCAACAGGCTACCTACAATGAGCAGTTCTTC.

This clonotype came up a few times. This sequence joins TRBV20-1 and TRBJ1-6, with TRBD1 as a possible D gene (5 bases). The CDR3 has 15 amino acids. Germline V gene lookup returns CDR1 DFQATT and CDR2 SNEGSKA (reference sequence). The V and J ends lost 2 bases and 12 bases respectively, with 20 bases between them. The DNA for the CDR3 is TGCAGTGCTAGACCTCTGGGGCGGGACGTGCAACCCCTCCACTTT. Its translation is CSARPLGRDVQPLHF.

To note about this clonotype: Being one base from a much bigger clone, this may be a read error. This chain links TRBV7-2 with TRBJ1-2; 9 nucleotides line up with TRBD1. The CDR3 contains 15 residues. V was pared by 6 bases and J by 4 bases, with 9 bases of the junction left unmatched. Per the germline V gene, CDR1 is SGHTA and CDR2 is FQGNSA. The CDR3 spells CASSYSTGGSYGYTF. CDR3 DNA: TGTGCCAGCAGTTACTCGACAGGGGGATCCTATGGCTACACCTTC.

This clonotype occurred many times. The chain links TRBV29-1 to TRBJ1-2; no firm D call. Per germline, CDR1 SQVTM and CDR2 ANQGSEA. The CDR3 runs 12 residues. Trimming shortened V by 4 bases and J by 5 bases, and 11 bases separated the two germline ends. CDR3 bases: TGCAGCGTTGGGTCTGGGGAATATGGCTACACCTTC. This gives the protein CSVGSGEYGYTF.

The chain couples TRBV4-1 to TRBJ2-1; 8 nucleotides line up with TRBD2. The germline CDR1 and CDR2 sequences are MGHRA and YSYEKL. The CDR3 contains 17 residues. Trimming at V came to 4 bases and at J to 9 bases, leaving 17 bases not matched to a gene. The CDR3 nucleotides read TGCGCCAGCAGCCTCGAGCCTCCGGGGGGGCTGACAATTGAGCAGTTCTTC. This encodes CASSLEPPGGLTIEQFF.

This sequence joins TRBV7-9 and TRBJ2-7; no clear D gene. V lost 5 bases and J lost 6, with 11 bases in between. This CDR3 has 12 amino acids. Germline CDR1 is SEHNR and CDR2 is FQNEAQ (reference sequence). CDR3 region: CASSGTRREQYF. CDR3 in DNA: TGTGCCAGCAGCGGTACGAGGCGCGAGCAGTACTTC.

The chain uses TRBV4-1 and TRBJ1-1; D gene ambiguous. Germline-derived CDR1 and CDR2 are MGHRA and YSYEKL. The CDR3 extends over 14 amino acids. With 0 bases removed from V and 9 bases from J, the gap between germline ends came to 14 bases. Here the CDR3 reads CASSQEGSSHQAFF. CDR3 DNA sequence: TGCGCCAGCAGCCAAGAAGGATCTTCCCATCAAGCTTTCTTT.

This clonotype was counted between two and nine times. A read error is possible here, since a much larger clone lies one base away. The chain links TRBV12-3 or TRBV12-4 to TRBJ1-1; tentative D call: TRBD1 (5 bases). CDR3 length: 14 residues. Trimming took 3 bases from V and 9 from J, leaving 17 bases between them. The CDR3 DNA reads as TGTGCCAGCAGTTTCTCGACGGCTGGGGCTCAAGCTTTCTTT. It specifies CASSFSTAGAQAFF.

The chain has TRBV5-1 and TRBJ2-5, with D perhaps matching TRBD2 (7 bases). The CDR3 has 16 amino acids. Germline V gives CDR1 SGHRS, CDR2 YFSETQ. V lost 0 bases and J 1 base, leaving 13 bases between the germline ends. CDR3: CASSLGGGALQETQYF. CDR3 DNA sequence: TGCGCCAGCAGCTTGGGGGGGGGGGCCCTCCAAGAGACCCAGTACTTC.

This clonotype came up a few times. The gene calls are TRBV7-2 and TRBJ1-5; D uncertain. The V gene lost 2 bases and the J gene lost 7 bases, with 9 bases spanning the gap. The germline V gene has CDR1 SGHTA and CDR2 FQGNSA. This CDR3 has 13 amino acids. For the CDR3, the DNA is TGTGCCAGCAGCTTAAGAAAGGGCCAGCCCCAGCATTTT. Translation gives CASSLRKGQPQHF.

Only a few counts were recorded for this clonotype. V usage is TRBV11-2 and J usage is TRBJ1-2; D gene uncertain. This CDR3 region has 15 residues. The V gene's germline CDR1 is SGHAT and CDR2 FQNNGV. Trimming cost V 5 bases and J 4 bases, with 17 bases left between them. Written as DNA, the CDR3 is TGTGCCAGCAGCCCGCAGGTGATGCAGCGCTATGGCTACACCTTC. Translated: CASSPQVMQRYGYTF.

The chain joins TRBV20-1 to TRBJ2-5; 7 bases match TRBD1. Germline assignment: CDR1 DFQATT and CDR2 SNEGSKA (reference sequence). The CDR3 spans 13 residues. After removal of 4 bases from V and 5 bases from J, the junction contained 7 bases not matched to a gene. For the CDR3, the DNA is TGCAGTGCTACTGACAGGGTTGAGGAGACCCAGTACTTC. This gives the protein CSATDRVEETQYF.

V gene TRBV19 combines with J gene TRBJ1-2; 7 bases are shared with TRBD1. The V and J ends lost 6 bases and 4 bases, in that order; junction bases with no gene match: 8. This CDR3 has 14 residues. Germline V CDR1 and CDR2: LNHDA, SQIVND (reference sequence). CDR3 sequence reads: CASSRQGVVYGYTF. For the CDR3, the DNA is TGTGCCAGTAGCCGACAGGGTGTAGTCTATGGCTACACCTTC.

This clonotype was picked up one time. The CDR3 does not end in the conserved phenylalanine or tryptophan, so this is likely a read error. The gene calls are TRBV20-1 and TRBJ2-3, with D hard to call. CDR1 and CDR2 (germline): DFQATT, SNEGSKA (reference sequence). This CDR3 comprises 12 residues. The CDR3 DNA follows: TGCAGCGCTAGAGATCTTGGGGATACGCAGTATCTT. This sequence encodes CSARDLGDTQYL.

This clonotype showed up many times. The J gene is TRBJ1-2, the V gene TRBV20-1, with D perhaps matching TRBD1 (5 bases). CDR1 DFQATT and CDR2 SNEGSKA come from the germline V gene (reference sequence). CDR3 length equals 13 residues. Trimming took off 8 bases at V and 6 bases at J, with 19 bases between the two ends. CDR3 DNA sequence: TGCAGTCCAGAGATGGGGGAATGGAATGGCTACACCTTC. This encodes CSPEMGEWNGYTF.